This TCR beta chain was observed in a study of T cell changes during pregnancy in multiple sclerosis. Only in-frame clones appear in the TCRdb table, and some are missing; sequencing was by immunoSEQ multiplex PCR. The table lists about 81,000 clones, 94% of them singletons. The clonotype comes from a female donor with multiple sclerosis, enrolled in a pregnancy study. The specimen was peripheral blood, collected in the third trimester of pregnancy.

In DNA form, the CDR3 reads TGCGCCAGCAGCCAAGTTCTTCCGGGGGAGCAGTACTTC. It codes for CASSQVLPGEQYF. The V call is TRBV4-1, the J call TRBJ2-7; weak D call: TRBD2 (5 bases). There are 13 residues in the CDR3. In germline, CDR1 is MGHRA, CDR2 YSYEKL. V shed 1 base and J shed 7 bases, with 11 bases lying between them.